The sequence of this T cell receptor (beta chain) was determined in a study of shared clonotypes between healthy human individuals. Measured with immunoSEQ multiplex PCR; TCRdb has only the in-frame clones, and not every one. The sample yields hundreds of thousands of clones, 75% to 80% seen once. Study outcomes and limitations: Deeper or shallower sequencing was expected to change how clonotypes are shared among donors.

On this clone itself: Antigen: not known.

Recent acute infections and vaccinations were absent in the healthy HIV-negative adult donors. Sequences were obtained from PBMCs. This TCR derives from a woman between 40 and 55 years old in good health. Some clones in this sample may be carry-over from other donors' samples.

CDR3 loop: CASKTGLALETQYF. The CDR3 region has the DNA TGTGCCAGCAAAACCGGACTAGCGTTAGAGACCCAGTACTTC. V usage is TRBV6-5 and J usage is TRBJ2-5, with 9 nucleotides matching TRBD2. Trimming at V came to 7 bases and at J to 4 bases, leaving 7 bases not matched to a gene. The germline CDR1 and CDR2 sequences are MNHEY and SVGAGI. The CDR3 is made up of 14 amino acids.